These T cell receptor beta chains were read from a single sample in a study of blood T cells in healthy people across ages. TCRdb processed the 5' RACE reads anew with MiXCR; each CDR3 protein has one entry. Of over 1.5 million distinct CDR3 sequences listed, approximately 50% were seen once; the top ten hold 2.1%. The sample comprised blood. These receptor sequences come from a woman in her thirties or forties in good health. CDR3s include the opening cysteine and the closing phenylalanine or tryptophan. A D gene is named only where the DNA matches it firmly. The listing skips clone size in some rows; elsewhere it reads once, few, many or a size class.

V	D	size	J	DNA	CDR3
TRBV15	TRBD1	-	TRBJ2-7	TGTGCCACCAGCAGGGCCCGGGACAGGTCAACCTACGAGCAGTACTTC	CATSRARDRSTYEQYF
TRBV7-2	-	-	TRBJ2-2	TGTGCCAGCAGCTTACTCCCGGGAACCGGGGAGCTGTTTTTT	CASSLLPGTGELFF
TRBV28	-	-	TRBJ1-2	TGTGCCAGCAGTTCCTTCTCAGGGAAGGGCTACACCTTC	CASSSFSGKGYTF
TRBV7-9	TRBD1	-	TRBJ2-1	TGTGCCAGCAGCCCCCAACAGGGGAAGGCTCGAGACAATGAGCAGTTCTTC	CASSPQQGKARDNEQFF
TRBV27	-	few	TRBJ2-5	TGTGCCAGCAGCCAACCTGGAGGGGCAAAGACCCAGTACTTC	CASSQPGGAKTQYF
TRBV11-2	-	once	TRBJ2-7	TGTGCCAGCAGCTTCGGGGCAACTCTTTACGAGCAGTACTTC	CASSFGATLYEQYF
TRBV27	TRBD1	-	TRBJ2-7	TGTGCCAGCAGTTTAATAACCGGGACAGGGATTTACTACGAGCAGTACTTC	CASSLITGTGIYYEQYF
TRBV6-5	-	-	TRBJ2-3	TGTGCCAGCAGATTCGATCTAGCGTCCACAGATACGCAGTATTTT	CASRFDLASTDTQYF
TRBV3-1	TRBD1	-	TRBJ2-3	TGTGCCAGCAGCCGGGGGACAGGGCTTGTCACAGATACGCAGTATTTT	CASSRGTGLVTDTQYF
TRBV10-3	-	few	TRBJ2-5	TGTGCCATCAGTGAACCAGAGAAACAAGAGACCCAGTACTTC	CAISEPEKQETQYF
TRBV6-2/TRBV6-3	-	-	TRBJ2-5	TGTGCCAGCAGCTCAGGTCGGGGTATTTCGGATGGTCGAGAGACCCAGTACTTC	CASSSGRGISDGRETQYF
TRBV5-1	-	-	TRBJ2-7	TGCGCCAGCAGCTTGGTACTTCAGGGTTCTTTCTACGAGCAGTACTTC	CASSLVLQGSFYEQYF
TRBV28	-	few	TRBJ2-5	TGTGCCAGCAGTTTAGGTATTTTCGGGGAGCAAGAGACCCAGTACTTC	CASSLGIFGEQETQYF
TRBV5-1	-	few	TRBJ1-2	TGCGCCAGCAGCTTTGGCGGACAGACCTATGGCTACACCTTC	CASSFGGQTYGYTF
TRBV4-3	-	-	TRBJ1-2	TGCGCCAGCAGCCATAGACAGTGGGAGGGCTACACCTTC	CASSHRQWEGYTF
TRBV12-3/TRBV12-4	-	few	TRBJ2-6	TGTGCCAGCAGTTTGGCCCGGGGCCTAACGCTCTCTGGGGCCAACGTCCTGACTTTC	CASSLARGLTLSGANVLTF
TRBV20-1	-	-	TRBJ1-5	TGCAGTGCTGACGAAGAGTATAGTCAGCCCCAGCATTTT	CSADEEYSQPQHF
TRBV5-1	-	few	TRBJ1-6	TGCGCCAGCAGCTTGGTGGCAGGGTTTAATTCACCCCTCCACTTT	CASSLVAGFNSPLHF
TRBV12-3/TRBV12-4	-	-	TRBJ1-2	TGTGCCAGCAGTTTAGTGGGAGCGCAGGGCTACACCTTC	CASSLVGAQGYTF
TRBV7-2	-	-	TRBJ2-1	TGTGCCAGCAGCTTGGGAAGGAGGAATGAGCAGTTCTTC	CASSLGRRNEQFF
TRBV6-5	-	-	TRBJ1-2	TGTGCCAGCAGTTACAGAGGGCATCTAAGGGTTCGGGACTATGGCTACACCTTC	CASSYRGHLRVRDYGYTF
TRBV10-3	-	-	TRBJ2-7	TGTGCCATCATGCGGCAGATCGGCTACGAGCAGTACTTC	CAIMRQIGYEQYF
TRBV7-9	TRBD2	-	TRBJ2-3	TGTGCCAGCAGCGCCAAAACTAGCGGGAGCACAGATACGCAGTATTTT	CASSAKTSGSTDTQYF
TRBV14	-	-	TRBJ1-6	TGTGCCAGCAGCCAAGCTAACAGGAATTCACCCCTCCACTTT	CASSQANRNSPLHF
TRBV11-2	-	-	TRBJ2-1	TGTGCCAGCAGCTTAGCGGAGGGAGTAAGGGGTAATGAGCAGTTCTTC	CASSLAEGVRGNEQFF
TRBV20-1	-	many	TRBJ2-7	TGCAGTGCTTTGACCGGTTACGAGCAGTACTTC	CSALTGYEQYF
TRBV3-1	TRBD1	few	TRBJ1-2	TGTGCCAGCAGACTCAGGGGGAACCAAGGCTACACCTTC	CASRLRGNQGYTF
TRBV6-5	TRBD1	-	TRBJ1-6	TGTGCCAGCAGTTACAGACAGGGAATATTACCCTGGAGCTCCTATAATTCACCCCTCCACTTT	CASSYRQGILPWSSYNSPLHF
TRBV11-2	-	-	TRBJ2-5	TGTGCCAGCAGCTTAGTCGTGGATGAGCAGTACTTC	CASSLVVDEQYF
TRBV20-1	TRBD2	-	TRBJ2-1	TGCAGTGCTAGAGCGGATTTAGCGGGGTCGTCCTACAATGAGCAGTTCTTC	CSARADLAGSSYNEQFF
TRBV4-3	-	-	TRBJ1-2	TGCGCCAGCAGCCAATCCCCAGAAGCTAACTATGGCTACACCTTC	CASSQSPEANYGYTF
TRBV18	-	-	TRBJ2-7	TGTGCCAGCTCACCGGGCGAAGTTTACGAGCAGTACTTC	CASSPGEVYEQYF
TRBV29-1	-	-	TRBJ2-5	TGCAGCGTTGAAAGTAAGGGGCTTGACTTTGAGACCCAGTACTTC	CSVESKGLDFETQYF
TRBV21-1	-	-	TRBJ2-5	TGTGCCAGCAGACCAATGAAGCACGGGGGGCAAGAGACCCAGTACTTC	CASRPMKHGGQETQYF
TRBV5-1	-	few	TRBJ2-7	TGCGCCAGCAGCAGTGGCGCAGGAGCCTACGAGCAGTACTTC	CASSSGAGAYEQYF